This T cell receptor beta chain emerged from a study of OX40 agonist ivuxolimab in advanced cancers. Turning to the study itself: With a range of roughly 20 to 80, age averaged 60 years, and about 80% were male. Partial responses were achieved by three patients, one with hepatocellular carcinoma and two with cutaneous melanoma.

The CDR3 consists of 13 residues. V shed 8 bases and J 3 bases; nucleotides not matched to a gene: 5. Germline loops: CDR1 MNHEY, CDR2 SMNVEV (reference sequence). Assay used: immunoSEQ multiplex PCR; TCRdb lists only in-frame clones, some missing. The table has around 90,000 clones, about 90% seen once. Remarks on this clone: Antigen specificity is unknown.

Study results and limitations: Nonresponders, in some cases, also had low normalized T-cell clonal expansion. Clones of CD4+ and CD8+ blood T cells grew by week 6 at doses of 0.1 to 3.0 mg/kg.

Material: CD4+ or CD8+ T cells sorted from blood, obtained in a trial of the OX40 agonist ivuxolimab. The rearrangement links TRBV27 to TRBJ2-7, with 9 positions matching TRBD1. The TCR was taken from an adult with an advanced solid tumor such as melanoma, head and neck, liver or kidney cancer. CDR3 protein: CASQGQGSYEQYF. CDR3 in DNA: TGTGCCAGCCAAGGACAGGGGAGCTACGAGCAGTACTTC.